Presented here are 32 T cell receptor beta chains from one specimen sequenced in a study of control samples from healthy donors and cancer patients. TCRdb's table, derived via immunoSEQ multiplex PCR, lists solely in-frame clones and lacks some. The table has 65,000 to 95,000 clones, roughly 86% seen once. The specimen was blood. The receptors derive from a man aged 45-60 years in good health.

This clone was seen only a few times. The rearrangement joins TRBV4-1 to TRBJ2-7; D call uncertain. V lost 1 base and J lost 0, with 7 bases in between. CDR3 length: 14 residues. Germline V lookup: CDR1 MGHRA, CDR2 YSYEKL. CDR3 DNA: TGCGCCAGCAGCCAAGCGGAAAGCTCCTACGAGCAGTACTTC. It specifies CASSQAESSYEQYF.

The chain links TRBV6-2 or TRBV6-3 to TRBJ2-5; D is undetermined. This CDR3 spans 11 amino acids. The V gene's germline CDR1 is MNHEY and CDR2 SVGEGT. With 4 bases removed from V and 5 bases from J, the gap between germline ends came to 5 bases. Here the CDR3 reads CASSSAETQYF. CDR3 DNA sequence: TGTGCCAGCAGTTCCGCGGAGACCCAGTACTTC.

This chain connects TRBV7-3 to TRBJ1-2, with TRBD1 matching 10 bases. V was clipped by 5 bases and J by 8 bases; unmatched bases: 5. CDR3 size: 13 residues. Germline values: CDR1 SGHTA, CDR2 FQGTGA. The CDR3 loop reads CASSPGQGNGYTF. The CDR3 bases are TGTGCCAGCAGCCCGGGACAGGGGAACGGCTACACCTTC.

This clone was picked up one time. This chain joins TRBV9 and TRBJ2-5; D remains ambiguous. From germline, CDR1 is SGDLS and CDR2 YYNGEE. The CDR3 totals 13 residues. V was trimmed by 0 bases and J by 4 bases, leaving 7 bases between them. The CDR3 sequence: CASSVVSGETQYF. CDR3 DNA sequence: TGTGCCAGCAGCGTAGTTTCAGGAGAGACCCAGTACTTC.

The genes are TRBV19 and TRBJ2-3; D possibly corresponds to TRBD2 (6 bases). Germline assignment: CDR1 LNHDA and CDR2 SQIVND (reference sequence). V was clipped by 2 bases and J by 7 bases, with 19 bases between them. This CDR3 region has 16 residues. The CDR3 region is CASSIPVALGGNTQYF. The CDR3 DNA follows: TGTGCCAGTAGTATACCGGTGGCTTTGGGGGGAAATACGCAGTATTTT.

In DNA, the CDR3 is TGTGCCTGGAGCCGAACGAATTGGGACACTGAAGCTTTCTTT. Translated, it gives CAWSRTNWDTEAFF. This chain connects TRBV30 to TRBJ1-1; D not certain. Germline CDR1 and CDR2: GTSNPN and SVGIG (reference sequence). V dropped 3 bases and J dropped 3 bases, with 14 bases sitting between them. CDR3 length equals 14 residues. Full variable domain (missing parts from reference TRBV30 and TRBJ1-1): SQTIHQWPATLVQPVGSPLSLECTVEGTSNPNLYWYRQAAGRGLQLLFYSVGIGQISSEVPQNLSASRPQDRQFILSSKKLLLSDSGFYLCAWSRTNWDTEAFFGQGTRLTVV.

The chain joins TRBV6-6 to TRBJ2-7; D may be TRBD2 (5 bases). Germline-derived CDR1 and CDR2 are MNHNY and SVGAGI (reference sequence). Trimming cost V 10 bases and J 1 base, with 11 bases left between them. The CDR3 extends over 12 amino acids. CDR3 loop: CAIGLDSYEQYF. In DNA form, the CDR3 reads TGTGCCATCGGACTTGATTCCTACGAGCAGTACTTC.

The chain links TRBV7-8 to TRBJ2-3; TRBD2 aligns across 9 bases. Germline V gene lookup returns CDR1 SGHVS and CDR2 FQNEAQ. Losses at the gene ends were 1 base for V and 9 bases for J; bases not matched to a gene: 8. This CDR3 region has 15 residues. In DNA form, the CDR3 reads TGTGCCAGCAGCTTAGGAATAGCGGGAGAAGCAACGCAGTATTTT. This gives the protein CASSLGIAGEATQYF.

The chain employs TRBV7-2 and TRBJ2-7; TRBD1 or TRBD2 may be the D gene (5 bases each). V was cut by 5 bases and J by 2 bases, with 16 bases left in between. The CDR3 is 15 residues long. Germline V lookup: CDR1 SGHTA, CDR2 FQGNSA. The CDR3 is CASSPGTGIPYEQYF. CDR3 bases: TGTGCCAGCAGCCCTGGGACGGGGATCCCCTACGAGCAGTACTTC.

This clone has only one observation. This rearrangement joins TRBV30 to TRBJ2-7; 10 bases line up with TRBD2. V lost 2 bases and J lost 3; bases outside the gene matches: 7. Per the germline V gene, CDR1 is GTSNPN and CDR2 is SVGIG (reference sequence). The CDR3 contains 15 residues. CDR3 sequence: CAWSSGLASYYEQYF. CDR3 bases: TGTGCCTGGAGTTCGGGACTAGCGTCTTACTACGAGCAGTACTTC. The entire variable domain, with the rest obtained from reference TRBV30 and TRBJ2-7, is as follows: SQTIHQWPATLVQPVGSPLSLECTVEGTSNPNLYWYRQAAGRGLQLLFYSVGIGQISSEVPQNLSASRPQDRQFILSSKKLLLSDSGFYLCAWSSGLASYYEQYFGPGTRLTVT.

The chain uses TRBV7-6 and TRBJ2-1, with a weak D call TRBD2 (7 bases). CDR3 length: 15 residues. V dropped 2 bases and J dropped 5 bases, with 13 bases sitting between them. CDR1 is SGHVS, CDR2 FNYEAQ, per germline. The CDR3 DNA is TGTGCCAGCAGCTTAACGCGGGGGCTAAACAATGAGCAGTTCTTC. Translated: CASSLTRGLNNEQFF.

The genes are TRBV5-6 and TRBJ2-7; TRBD2 might be the D (5 bases). The CDR3 loop spans 16 amino acids. Germline V gene sequence: CDR1 SGHDT, CDR2 YYEEEE. V gave up 4 bases and J gave up 0 bases, with 17 bases separating them. The CDR3 DNA follows: TGTGCCAGCAGCCACGGACTCAACTTAAACTCCTACGAGCAGTACGTC. This encodes CASSHGLNLNSYEQYV.

The rearrangement links TRBV24-1 to TRBJ2-4; no firm D call. The CDR3 spans 15 residues. CDR1 and CDR2 from the germline V gene are KGHDR and SFDVKD. Deletions cut 2 bases from V and 5 bases from J, with 12 bases between. The CDR3 region is CATSDSRMSQNIQYF. The CDR3 DNA sequence: TGTGCCACCAGTGATTCGCGGATGTCCCAAAACATTCAGTACTTC.

The chain employs TRBV24-1 and TRBJ1-5; D gene uncertain. CDR1 KGHDR and CDR2 SFDVKD come from the germline V gene. CDR3 size: 14 residues. V was clipped by 4 bases and J by 6 bases, with 12 bases between them. The CDR3 DNA sequence: TGTGCCACCAGTGAGGGGAGTTTCGGTCAGCCCCAGCATTTT. This sequence encodes CATSEGSFGQPQHF.

J is TRBJ1-5 and V is TRBV12-3 or TRBV12-4; no clear D. Trimming pared 6 bases from V and 4 bases from J, leaving 10 bases between. The length of the CDR3 is 13 residues. CDR3 sequence reads: CASSPAPNQPQHF. The CDR3 DNA sequence: TGTGCCAGCAGCCCCGCCCCTAATCAGCCCCAGCATTTT.

The genes are TRBV19 and TRBJ1-2; D is perhaps TRBD1 (6 bases). From germline, CDR1 is LNHDA and CDR2 SQIVND (reference sequence). The ends were cut back, 5 bases at V and 4 bases at J, with 8 bases in the middle. The CDR3 is 12 amino acids. The CDR3 DNA is TGTGCCAGTAGTCAAGGGGGCTATGGCTACACCTTC. Protein: CASSQGGYGYTF. Variable domain in full (rest from reference TRBV19 and TRBJ1-2): DGGITQSPKYLFRKEGQNVTLSCEQNLNHDAMYWYRQDPGQGLRLIYYSQIVNDFQKGDIAEGYSVSREKKESFPLTVTSAQKNPTAFYLCASSQGGYGYTFGSGTRLTVV.

This clone was observed once. The chain recombines TRBV6-5 with TRBJ1-4; D may be TRBD1 (6 bases). The CDR3 is 14 amino acids. CDR1 is MNHEY and CDR2 is SVGAGI in the germline V gene. With 6 bases removed from V and 7 bases from J, the gap between germline ends came to 15 bases. This chain's CDR3 is CASSHGGPAEKLFF. The CDR3 nucleotides are TGTGCCAGCAGCCACGGGGGGCCTGCTGAAAAACTGTTTTTT.

This sequence joins TRBV19 and TRBJ1-5, with unresolved D. Deletions cut 9 bases from V and 1 base from J, with 16 bases between. In germline, CDR1 is LNHDA, CDR2 SQIVND (reference sequence). This CDR3 contains 15 residues. CDR3 loop: CASSSSVQSNQPQHF. CDR3 bases: TGTGCCAGCTCCTCGTCCGTGCAGAGCAATCAGCCCCAGCATTTT.

The V call is TRBV5-4, the J call TRBJ2-5, with D perhaps TRBD1 (6 bases). The CDR3 covers 16 residues. CDR1 and CDR2 (germline): SGHNT, YYREEE (reference sequence). The ends were cut back, 1 base at V and 1 base at J, with 14 bases in the middle. As DNA, the CDR3 is TGTGCCAGCAGCTTGAGCCCCCAGACAGGCCAAGAGACCCAGTACTTC. Its translation is CASSLSPQTGQETQYF.

The chain has TRBV6-1 and TRBJ1-2; 10 bases match TRBD1. Germline CDR1 reads MNHNS; CDR2 reads SASEGT. J was trimmed by 5 bases and V by 3 bases; bases with no gene match: 6. This CDR3 is 15 amino acids long. The CDR3 protein is CASSEAGQGPYGYTF. CDR3 coding DNA: TGTGCCAGCAGTGAGGCGGGACAGGGGCCTTATGGCTACACCTTC.

The J gene is TRBJ2-1, the V gene TRBV7-6, with unresolved D. This CDR3 spans 14 amino acids. V was trimmed by 7 bases and J by 4 bases, leaving 14 bases between them. From germline, CDR1 is SGHVS and CDR2 FNYEAQ. In nucleotides, the CDR3 is TGTGCCAGCACCACGACGATGATATACAATGAGCAGTTCTTC. Protein product: CASTTTMIYNEQFF. The whole variable domain, remainder taken from reference TRBV7-6 and TRBJ2-1, is GAGVSQSPRYKVTKRGQDVALRCDPISGHVSLYWYRQALGQGPEFLTYFNYEAQQDKSGLPNDRFSAERPEGSISTLTIQRTEQRDSAMYRCASTTTMIYNEQFFGPGTRLTVL.

The chain uses TRBV4-3 and TRBJ2-1; 12 nucleotides line up with TRBD2. V lost 5 bases to trimming and J lost 13 bases; unmatched junction nucleotides: 12. The CDR3 totals 15 residues. Germline CDR1 reads LGHNA; CDR2 reads YSLEER. Here the CDR3 DNA reads TGCGCCAGCAGCGGGGGGACTAGCGGGCGAAGGGGACAGTTCTTC. This encodes CASSGGTSGRRGQFF.

The chain employs TRBV3-1 (or the pseudogene TRBV3-2) and TRBJ1-6; D is undetermined. Germline V gives CDR1 LGHDT, CDR2 YNNKEL (reference sequence). V was cut by 2 bases and J by 7 bases, with 15 bases left in between. CDR3 length equals 16 residues. The CDR3, as DNA: TGTGCCAGCAGCCAACAACAATGGTATGGGAATTCACCCCTCCACTTT. It yields the protein CASSQQQWYGNSPLHF.

The chain couples TRBV4-1 to TRBJ1-4; TRBD1 matches 10 bases. The CDR3 runs to 16 residues. The J segment lost 5 bases and the V segment lost 4 bases, leaving 7 bases of the junction unmatched. The V gene's germline CDR1 is MGHRA and CDR2 YSYEKL. CDR3 amino acids: CASSLRTGGINEKLFF. The CDR3 DNA reads as TGCGCCAGCAGCCTTAGGACAGGGGGAATCAATGAAAAACTGTTTTTT.

The chain links TRBV9 to TRBJ2-1; the D gene is possibly TRBD2 (6 bases). The CDR3 is 15 residues long. Per the germline V gene, CDR1 is SGDLS and CDR2 is YYNGEE. V dropped 2 bases and J dropped 0 bases, with 9 bases sitting between them. As DNA, the CDR3 is TGTGCCAGCAGCGTGAGCGGGCCCTCCTACAATGAGCAGTTCTTC. It encodes CASSVSGPSYNEQFF. The full variable domain, rest sourced from reference TRBV9 and TRBJ2-1, is DSGVTQTPKHLITATGQRVTLRCSPRSGDLSVYWYQQSLDQGLQFLIQYYNGEERAKGNILERFSAQQFPDLHSELNLSSLELGDSALYFCASSVSGPSYNEQFFGPGTRLTVL.

The chain recombines TRBV13 with TRBJ2-2, with D perhaps TRBD2 (5 bases). This CDR3 is built from 14 residues. Per germline, CDR1 PRHDT and CDR2 FYEKMQ (reference sequence). V shed 2 bases and J shed 4 bases, with 8 bases lying between them. The CDR3 DNA reads TGTGCCAGCAGCTTAAAGAGGGCCACCGGGGAGCTGTTTTTT. Protein sequence: CASSLKRATGELFF.

The J gene is TRBJ2-2, the V gene TRBV9; TRBD2 matches 9 bases. V was pared by 4 bases and J by 3 bases, with 10 bases of the junction left unmatched. Germline V lookup: CDR1 SGDLS, CDR2 YYNGEE. The CDR3 loop spans 17 amino acids. The CDR3 DNA is TGTGCCAGCAGCTTCTTCTCCGCGGGGGGGGACACCGGGGAGCTGTTTTTT. This encodes CASSFFSAGGDTGELFF.

This chain's CDR3 is CASSNYVGPTDRVSYGYTF. In nucleotides, the CDR3 is TGTGCCAGCTCGAACTACGTAGGTCCCACCGACAGGGTGAGCTATGGCTACACCTTC. This chain uses TRBV18 with TRBJ1-2; 7 nucleotides agree with TRBD1. Germline V gene lookup returns CDR1 KGHSH and CDR2 LQKENI. The J segment lost 4 bases and the V segment lost 6 bases, leaving 23 bases of the junction unmatched. This CDR3 spans 19 amino acids.

The chain carries TRBV5-5 and TRBJ2-7, with D perhaps matching TRBD2 (5 bases). The CDR3 has 14 amino acids. With 4 bases removed from V and 4 bases from J, the gap between germline ends came to 15 bases. CDR1 and CDR2 from the germline V gene are SGHKS and YYEKEE (reference sequence). This CDR3 reads CASSQVSGNYEQYV. In DNA form, the CDR3 reads TGTGCCAGCAGCCAGGTCTCCGGGAATTACGAGCAGTACGTC.

The chain has TRBV7-2 and TRBJ1-2, with D uncertain. Germline values: CDR1 SGHTA, CDR2 FQGNSA. The CDR3 totals 14 residues. Trimming cost V 4 bases and J 3 bases, with 12 bases left between them. In DNA, the CDR3 is TGTGCCAGCAGCTATCGGATCGAAGACTATGGCTACACCTTC. Protein sequence: CASSYRIEDYGYTF.

Remarks on this clone: Additional DNA sequences in this sample encode the identical CDR3. The CDR3 sequence: CASSLGQGYYEQYF. The CDR3 DNA reads as TGCGCCAGCAGCTTGGGACAGGGTTACTACGAGCAGTACTTC. V is TRBV5-1 and J is TRBJ2-7; 7 bases align to TRBD1. The J segment lost 3 bases and the V segment lost 0 bases, leaving 3 bases of the junction unmatched. The germline gives CDR1 SGHRS, CDR2 YFSETQ. The CDR3 totals 14 residues.

The rearrangement links TRBV13 to TRBJ2-7; possibly TRBD2 for D (6 bases). Trimming pared 0 bases from V and 3 bases from J, leaving 24 bases between. The germline V gene has CDR1 PRHDT and CDR2 FYEKMQ (reference sequence). This CDR3 contains 19 residues. CDR3 DNA: TGTGCCAGCAGCTTAGGTTTTGGCAGGATTTCTAGCGCCGGCTACGAGCAGTACTTC. Its translation: CASSLGFGRISSAGYEQYF. The full variable domain, with the rest looked up from reference TRBV13 and TRBJ2-7, is AAGVIQSPRHLIKEKRETATLKCYPIPRHDTVYWYQQGPGQDPQFLISFYEKMQSDKGSIPDRFSAQQFSDYHSELNMSSLELGDSALYFCASSLGFGRISSAGYEQYFGPGTRLTVT.